The 7 T cell receptor beta chains given below trace back to one sample, sequenced in a study of cytomegalovirus exposure and HLA in healthy donors. Primers included in the PCR were 60 Vbeta and 13 Jbeta primers. Measured with immunoSEQ multiplex PCR; TCRdb has only the in-frame clones, and not every one. The table lists under 150,000 clones, approximately 67% of them singletons. The material sequenced was PBMCs. The receptors originated from a man between 18 and 35 years old in good health and CMV-seropositive.

J is TRBJ2-3 and V is TRBV9; D is unresolved. The CDR3 loop spans 14 amino acids. Trimming took 0 bases from V and 0 from J, leaving 5 bases between them. The V gene's germline CDR1 is SGDLS and CDR2 YYNGEE. The CDR3 region has the DNA TGTGCCAGCAGCGTAGTTCTGAGCACAGATACGCAGTATTTT. This sequence encodes CASSVVLSTDTQYF.

The gene calls are TRBV5-1 and TRBJ2-7, with 9 positions matching TRBD1. The length of the CDR3 is 15 residues. The junction had 5 bases not matched to a gene; V was cut back by 1 base and J by 3 bases. Germline V gene lookup returns CDR1 SGHRS and CDR2 YFSETQ. Here the CDR3 reads CASSLSQGARYEQYF. CDR3 coding DNA: TGCGCCAGCAGCTTGTCACAGGGGGCGCGCTACGAGCAGTACTTC. Full variable domain (remainder filled in from reference TRBV5-1 and TRBJ2-7): KAGVTQTPRYLIKTRGQQVTLSCSPISGHRSVSWYQQTPGQGLQFLFEYFSETQRNKGNFPGRFSGRQFSNSRSEMNVSTLELGDSALYLCASSLSQGARYEQYFGPGTRLTVT.

The chain combines TRBV25-1 with TRBJ2-2; D is perhaps TRBD1 (5 bases). The CDR3 runs to 15 residues. The ends were cut back, 6 bases at V and 5 bases at J, with 16 bases in the middle. CDR1 and CDR2 (germline): MGHDK, SYGVNS. CDR3: CASSALAGQTGELFF. The CDR3 DNA reads as TGTGCCAGCAGCGCTTTAGCAGGGCAAACCGGGGAGCTGTTTTTT.

V usage is TRBV7-6 and J usage is TRBJ2-3; TRBD2 matches at 7 bases. The ends lost 3 bases at V and 2 bases at J; junction bases unmatched: 14. CDR1 SGHVS and CDR2 FNYEAQ come from the germline V gene. The CDR3 sequence is 18 residues long. The CDR3 sequence: CASSLAPLRGTNTDTQYF. In DNA, the CDR3 is TGTGCCAGCAGCTTGGCCCCTTTGCGGGGGACTAACACAGATACGCAGTATTTT.

V gene TRBV4-1 combines with J gene TRBJ1-4; possible D gene TRBD1, 5 bases. V was shortened by 4 bases and J by 7 bases, with 16 bases between the two germline ends. The germline CDR1 and CDR2 sequences are MGHRA and YSYEKL. The CDR3 runs 15 residues. In nucleotides, the CDR3 is TGCGCCAGCAGCCTCGAACCAGGGCGGGGTGAAAAACTGTTTTTT. Residues: CASSLEPGRGEKLFF.

The rearrangement joins TRBV10-3 to TRBJ2-3; 9 nucleotides align to TRBD1. Germline values: CDR1 ENHRY, CDR2 SYGVKD. V was clipped by 6 bases and J by 2 bases; unmatched bases: 6. This CDR3 spans 15 amino acids. DNA for the CDR3: TGTGCCATCAGGGACGGGACAGGGTTCACAGATACGCAGTATTTT. Translated, it gives CAIRDGTGFTDTQYF.

The genes are TRBV5-4 and TRBJ1-2; a weak D match, TRBD1 (5 bases). V was shortened by 2 bases and J by 8 bases, with 16 bases between the two germline ends. The length of the CDR3 is 14 residues. CDR1 SGHNT and CDR2 YYREEE come from the germline V gene (reference sequence). Here the CDR3 reads CASSFSVGVGGYTF. The DNA for the CDR3 is TGTGCCAGCAGCTTTTCTGTAGGGGTGGGGGGCTACACCTTC.